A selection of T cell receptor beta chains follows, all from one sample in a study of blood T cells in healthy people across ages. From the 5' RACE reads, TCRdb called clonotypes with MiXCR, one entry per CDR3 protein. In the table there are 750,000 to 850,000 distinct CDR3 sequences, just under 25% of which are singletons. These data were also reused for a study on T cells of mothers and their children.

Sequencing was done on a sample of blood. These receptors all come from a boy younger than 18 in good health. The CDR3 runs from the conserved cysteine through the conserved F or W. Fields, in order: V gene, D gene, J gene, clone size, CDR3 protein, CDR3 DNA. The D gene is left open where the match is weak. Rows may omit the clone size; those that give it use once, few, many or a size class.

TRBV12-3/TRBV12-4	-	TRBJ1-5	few	CASSAQGFNQPQHF	TGTGCCAGCAGTGCACAGGGTTTCAATCAGCCCCAGCATTTT
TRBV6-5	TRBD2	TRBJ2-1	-	CASSSSGRAHNEQFF	TGTGCCAGCAGTTCTAGCGGGAGGGCCCACAATGAGCAGTTCTTC
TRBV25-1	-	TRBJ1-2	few	CASSDLGTKTF	TGTGCCAGCAGTGATTTAGGGACGAAGACCTTC
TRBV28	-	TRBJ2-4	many	CASSPPRRTAKNIQYF	TGTGCCAGCAGTCCCCCCCGGAGGACCGCCAAAAACATTCAGTACTTC
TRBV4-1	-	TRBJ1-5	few	CASSQDLTGSQPQHF	TGCGCCAGCAGCCAAGATTTAACAGGGAGTCAGCCCCAGCATTTT
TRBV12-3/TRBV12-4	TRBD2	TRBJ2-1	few	CASSLVAGVANEQFF	TGTGCCAGCAGTTTAGTAGCGGGGGTTGCCAATGAGCAGTTCTTC
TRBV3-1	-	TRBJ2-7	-	CASSQEGQDYEQYF	TGTGCCAGCAGCCAAGAGGGACAAGACTACGAGCAGTACTTC
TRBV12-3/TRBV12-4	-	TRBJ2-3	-	CASSSGRDGTQYF	TGTGCCAGCAGTTCTGGCCGGGACGGCACGCAGTATTTT
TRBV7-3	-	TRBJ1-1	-	CASSLMPGIEAFF	TGTGCCAGCAGCTTAATGCCGGGAATTGAAGCTTTCTTT
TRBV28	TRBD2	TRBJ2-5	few	CASSPSGRALETQYF	TGTGCCAGCAGTCCGAGCGGGAGGGCCCTAGAGACCCAGTACTTC
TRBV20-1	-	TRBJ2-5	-	CSARLPGVQETQYF	TGCAGTGCTAGGTTACCAGGGGTCCAAGAGACCCAGTACTTC
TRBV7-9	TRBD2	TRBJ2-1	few	CASSSIGLAGADEQFF	TGTGCCAGCAGCTCTATCGGACTAGCGGGAGCCGATGAGCAGTTCTTC
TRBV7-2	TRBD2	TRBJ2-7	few	CASSGGGGSAYEQYF	TGTGCCAGCTCGGGGGGTGGGGGTTCCGCCTACGAGCAGTACTTC
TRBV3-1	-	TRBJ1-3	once	CASSPQGVPGNTIYF	TGTGCCAGCAGCCCTCAGGGTGTCCCTGGAAACACCATATATTTT
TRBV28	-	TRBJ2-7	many	CASSPGVYEQYF	TGTGCCAGCTCACCGGGTGTCTACGAGCAGTACTTC
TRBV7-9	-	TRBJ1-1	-	CASSANRNTEAFF	TGTGCCAGCAGCGCAAACAGGAACACTGAAGCTTTCTTT
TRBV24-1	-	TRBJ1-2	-	CATSDRREGYGYTF	TGTGCCACCAGTGACCGTAGGGAGGGCTATGGCTACACCTTC
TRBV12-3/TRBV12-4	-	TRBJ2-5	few	CASGWGLSGQETQYF	TGTGCCAGCGGATGGGGACTTAGCGGTCAAGAGACCCAGTACTTC
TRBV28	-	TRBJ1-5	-	CASSLSGSFNQPQHF	TGTGCCAGCAGTTTATCGGGGTCATTCAATCAGCCCCAGCATTTT
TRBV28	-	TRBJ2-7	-	CASSLAYEQCF	TGTGCCAGCAGTTTGGCCTACGAGCAGTGCTTC
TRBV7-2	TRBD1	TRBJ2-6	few	CASRDGTGPGANVLTF	TGTGCCAGCAGGGACGGGACAGGGCCTGGGGCCAACGTCCTGACTTTC
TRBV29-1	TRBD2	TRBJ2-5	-	CSVELVGLAKGETQYF	TGCAGCGTTGAACTTGTTGGACTAGCGAAGGGAGAGACCCAGTACTTC
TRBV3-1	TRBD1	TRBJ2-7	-	CASSQLGTGGGEQYF	TGTGCCAGCAGCCAACTAGGGACAGGGGGAGGCGAGCAGTACTTC
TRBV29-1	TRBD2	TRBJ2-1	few	CSVEATSGRKHEQFF	TGCAGCGTTGAAGCTACTAGCGGGAGGAAGCATGAGCAGTTCTTC